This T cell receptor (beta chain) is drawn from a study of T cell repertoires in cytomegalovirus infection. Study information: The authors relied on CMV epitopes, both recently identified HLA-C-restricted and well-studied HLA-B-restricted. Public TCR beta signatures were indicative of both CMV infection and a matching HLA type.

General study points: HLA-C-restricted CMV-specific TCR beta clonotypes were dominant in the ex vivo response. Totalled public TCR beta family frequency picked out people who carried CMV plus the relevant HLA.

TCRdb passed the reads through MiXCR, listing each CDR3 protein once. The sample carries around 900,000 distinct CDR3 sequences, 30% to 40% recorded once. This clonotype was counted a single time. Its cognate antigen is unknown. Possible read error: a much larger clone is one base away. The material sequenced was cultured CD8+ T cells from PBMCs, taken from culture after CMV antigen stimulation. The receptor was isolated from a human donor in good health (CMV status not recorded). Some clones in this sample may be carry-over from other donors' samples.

The chain's CDR3 is CASSYSIRPQHF. CDR3 bases: TGTGCCAGCAGTTACTCGATCCGGCCCCAGCATTTT. The V gene is TRBV6-8, the J gene TRBJ1-5; the D is unclear. The CDR3 is made up of 12 amino acids. The V gene lost 0 bases and the J gene lost 9 bases, with 6 bases spanning the gap. The germline V gene encodes CDR1 MNHGY and CDR2 SAAAGT.